This T cell receptor (beta chain) was obtained from a study of post-analysis software for immune sequencing data. Whole-study results and caveats: Patients showed TRBV5-6, TRBV5-1 and TRBV20-1 among a few TRBV segments more frequent than in controls. With F measure, samples from one preparation batch clustered together strongly. For normalized Chao1 diversity, multiple sclerosis patients scored significantly lower than controls did.

Notes on this clonotype: The antigen remains undetermined.

TCR beta libraries were prepared from cDNA with unique molecular identifiers. TCRdb passed the PCR reads through MiXCR, listing each CDR3 protein once. The sample shows about 810,000 distinct CDR3 sequences, approximately 53% of them seen only once. CDR3 length: 14 residues. V was cut by 2 bases and J by 7 bases, with 15 bases left in between. Sample: blood. This chain links TRBV12-3 or TRBV12-4 with TRBJ2-7, with D perhaps matching TRBD2 (5 bases). The receptor was isolated from a girl aged 10 to 17 with multiple sclerosis. CDR3 in DNA: TGTGCCAGCAGTTTAAGGGTTGAGGGCAATGAGCAGTACTTC. Amino acid sequence: CASSLRVEGNEQYF.